This T cell receptor beta chain was retrieved from a study of neurological immune-mediated disorders. Time point denoted: longitudinal time-point 2. TCRdb redid the calling of the 5' RACE reads with MiXCR, one entry per CDR3 protein. Here the sample spans 70,000 to 95,000 distinct CDR3 sequences, roughly 13% being singletons. The CDR3 sequence is 14 residues long. The junction had 5 bases not matched to a gene; V was cut back by 8 bases and J by 5 bases. Germline lookup yields CDR1 MGHRA and CDR2 YSYEKL. Note on this clonotype: Its specificity is unknown.

Findings and caveats of the study: No expanded-clone CDR3 amino acid sequence recurred across subjects, suggesting private TCR-beta repertoires.

The TCR comes from a female donor with HTLV-1-associated myelopathy (HAM/TSP). The sequencing input was PBMCs. V gene TRBV4-1 combines with J gene TRBJ2-1; 11 positions match TRBD2. CDR3 nucleotides: TGCGCCAGCCAACTAGCGGGGGCTAACAATGAGCAGTTCTTC. Translated, it gives CASQLAGANNEQFF.